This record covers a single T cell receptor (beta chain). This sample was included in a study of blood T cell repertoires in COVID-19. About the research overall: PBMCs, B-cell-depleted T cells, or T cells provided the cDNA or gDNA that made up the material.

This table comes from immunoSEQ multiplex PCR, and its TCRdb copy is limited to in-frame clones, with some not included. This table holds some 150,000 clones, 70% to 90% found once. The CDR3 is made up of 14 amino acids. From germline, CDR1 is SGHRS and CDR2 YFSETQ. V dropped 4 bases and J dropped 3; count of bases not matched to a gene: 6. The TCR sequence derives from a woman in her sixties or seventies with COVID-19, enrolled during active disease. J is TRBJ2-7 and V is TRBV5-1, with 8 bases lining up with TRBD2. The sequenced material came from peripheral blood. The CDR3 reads CASSVSGVNYEQYF. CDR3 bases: TGCGCCAGCAGCGTTAGCGGGGTAAACTACGAGCAGTACTTC.